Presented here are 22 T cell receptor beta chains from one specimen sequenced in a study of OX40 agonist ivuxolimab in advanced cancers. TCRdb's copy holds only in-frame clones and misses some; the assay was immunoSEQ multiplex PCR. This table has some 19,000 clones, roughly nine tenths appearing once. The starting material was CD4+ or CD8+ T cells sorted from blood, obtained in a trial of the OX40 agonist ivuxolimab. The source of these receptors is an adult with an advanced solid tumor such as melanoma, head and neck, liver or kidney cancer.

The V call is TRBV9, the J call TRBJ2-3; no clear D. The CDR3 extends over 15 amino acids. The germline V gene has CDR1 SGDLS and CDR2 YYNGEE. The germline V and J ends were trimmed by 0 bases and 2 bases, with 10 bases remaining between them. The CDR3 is CASSVGSPNTDTQYF. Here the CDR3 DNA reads TGTGCCAGCAGCGTAGGATCGCCGAACACAGATACGCAGTATTTT.

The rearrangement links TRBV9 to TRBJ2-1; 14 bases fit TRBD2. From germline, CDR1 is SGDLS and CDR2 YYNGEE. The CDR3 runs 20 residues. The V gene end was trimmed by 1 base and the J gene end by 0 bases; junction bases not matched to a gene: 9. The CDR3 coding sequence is TGTGCCAGCAGCGTAAGAGACACCGGGACTAGCGGGAGCTCCTACAATGAGCAGTTCTTC. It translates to CASSVRDTGTSGSSYNEQFF.

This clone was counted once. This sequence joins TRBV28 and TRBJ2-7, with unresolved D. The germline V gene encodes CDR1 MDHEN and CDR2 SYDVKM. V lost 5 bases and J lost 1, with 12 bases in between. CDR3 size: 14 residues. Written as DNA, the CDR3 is TGTGCCAGCAGTCTTTACCAGGAGTCCTACGAGCAGTACTTC. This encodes CASSLYQESYEQYF.

Here the CDR3 reads CASSQDGSGSSYEQYF. The CDR3 region has the DNA TGCGCCAGCAGCCAAGATGGAAGCGGGAGCTCCTACGAGCAGTACTTC. The rearrangement uses TRBV4-3 and TRBJ2-7; TRBD2 matches at 8 bases. V gave up 0 bases and J gave up 0 bases; unmatched junction bases: 4. CDR1 and CDR2 (germline): LGHNA, YSLEER. CDR3 length equals 16 residues.

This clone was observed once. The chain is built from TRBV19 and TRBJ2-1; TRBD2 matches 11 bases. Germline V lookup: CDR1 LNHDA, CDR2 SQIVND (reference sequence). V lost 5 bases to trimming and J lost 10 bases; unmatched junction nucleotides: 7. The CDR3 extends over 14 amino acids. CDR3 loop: CASSWSSGRYEQFF. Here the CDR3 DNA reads TGTGCCAGTAGTTGGTCTAGCGGGAGGTACGAGCAGTTCTTC.

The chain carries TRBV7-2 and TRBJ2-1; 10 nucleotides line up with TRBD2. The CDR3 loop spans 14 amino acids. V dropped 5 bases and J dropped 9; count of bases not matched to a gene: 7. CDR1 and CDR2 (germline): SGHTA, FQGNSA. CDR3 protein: CASSGTSEVSEQFF. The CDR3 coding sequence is TGTGCCAGCAGCGGGACTAGCGAAGTAAGTGAGCAGTTCTTC.

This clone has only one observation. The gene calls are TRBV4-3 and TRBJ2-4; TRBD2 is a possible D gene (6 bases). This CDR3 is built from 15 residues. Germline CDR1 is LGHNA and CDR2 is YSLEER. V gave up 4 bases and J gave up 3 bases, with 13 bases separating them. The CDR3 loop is CASSLTGDSKNIQYF. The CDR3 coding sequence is TGCGCCAGCAGCCTTACGGGAGACAGCAAAAACATTCAGTACTTC.

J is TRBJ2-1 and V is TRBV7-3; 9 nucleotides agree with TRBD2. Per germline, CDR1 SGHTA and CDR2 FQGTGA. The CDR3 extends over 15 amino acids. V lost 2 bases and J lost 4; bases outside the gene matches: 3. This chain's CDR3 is CASSLGSGSYNEQFF. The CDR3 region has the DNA TGTGCCAGCAGCTTAGGTAGCGGGAGTTACAATGAGCAGTTCTTC.

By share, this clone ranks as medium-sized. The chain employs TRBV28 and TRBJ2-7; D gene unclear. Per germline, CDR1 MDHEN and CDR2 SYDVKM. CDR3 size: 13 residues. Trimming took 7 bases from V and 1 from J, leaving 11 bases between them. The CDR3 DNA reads TGTGCCAGCAAGTACCCGCTTTCCTACGAGCAGTACTTC. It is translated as CASKYPLSYEQYF.

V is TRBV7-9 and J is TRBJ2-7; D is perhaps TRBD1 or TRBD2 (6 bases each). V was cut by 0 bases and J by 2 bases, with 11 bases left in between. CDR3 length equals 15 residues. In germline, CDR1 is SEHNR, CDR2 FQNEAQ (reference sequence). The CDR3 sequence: CASSLALGGTYEQYF. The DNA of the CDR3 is TGTGCCAGCAGCTTAGCGCTAGGGGGGACCTACGAGCAGTACTTC.

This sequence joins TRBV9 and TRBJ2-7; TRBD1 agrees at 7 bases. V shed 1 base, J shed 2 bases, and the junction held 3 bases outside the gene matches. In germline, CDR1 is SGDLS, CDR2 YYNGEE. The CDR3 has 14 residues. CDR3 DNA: TGTGCCAGCAGCGTATCCGGGACAGCCTACGAGCAGTACTTC. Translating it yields CASSVSGTAYEQYF.

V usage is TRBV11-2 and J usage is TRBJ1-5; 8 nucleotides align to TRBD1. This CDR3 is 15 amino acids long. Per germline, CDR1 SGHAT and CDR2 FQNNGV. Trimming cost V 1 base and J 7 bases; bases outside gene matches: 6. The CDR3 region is CASSLGDRGAQPQHF. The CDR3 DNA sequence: TGTGCCAGCAGCTTAGGTGACAGGGGAGCCCAGCCCCAGCATTTT. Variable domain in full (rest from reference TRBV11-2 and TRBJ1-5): EAGVAQSPRYKIIEKRQSVAFWCNPISGHATLYWYQQILGQGPKLLIQFQNNGVVDDSQLPKDRFSAERLKGVDSTLKIQPAKLEDSAVYLCASSLGDRGAQPQHFGDGTRLSIL.

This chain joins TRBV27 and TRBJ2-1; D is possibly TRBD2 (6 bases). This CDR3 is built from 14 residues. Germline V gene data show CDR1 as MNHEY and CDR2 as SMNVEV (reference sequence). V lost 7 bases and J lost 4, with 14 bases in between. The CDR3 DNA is TGTGCCAGCAAATATAGCGGAGAGTACAATGAGCAGTTCTTC. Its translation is CASKYSGEYNEQFF.

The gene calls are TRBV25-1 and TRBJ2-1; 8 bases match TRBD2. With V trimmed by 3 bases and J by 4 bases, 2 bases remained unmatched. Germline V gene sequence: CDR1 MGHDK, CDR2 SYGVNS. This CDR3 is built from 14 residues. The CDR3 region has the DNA TGTGCCAGCAGTGACCAGCGGGGGTACAATGAGCAGTTCTTC. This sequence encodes CASSDQRGYNEQFF.

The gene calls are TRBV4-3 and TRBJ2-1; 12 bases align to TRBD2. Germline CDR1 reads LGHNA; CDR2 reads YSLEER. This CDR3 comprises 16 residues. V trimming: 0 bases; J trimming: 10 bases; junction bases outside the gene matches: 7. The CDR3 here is CASSQDGGLAGPEQFF. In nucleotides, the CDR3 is TGCGCCAGCAGCCAAGATGGTGGACTAGCGGGGCCAGAGCAGTTCTTC.

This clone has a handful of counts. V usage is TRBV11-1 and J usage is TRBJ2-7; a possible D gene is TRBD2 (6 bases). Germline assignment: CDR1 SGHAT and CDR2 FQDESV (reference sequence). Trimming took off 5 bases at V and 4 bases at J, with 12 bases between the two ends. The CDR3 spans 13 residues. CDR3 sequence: CASSRGLVYEQYF. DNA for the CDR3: TGTGCCAGCAGCCGGGGACTGGTTTACGAGCAGTACTTC.

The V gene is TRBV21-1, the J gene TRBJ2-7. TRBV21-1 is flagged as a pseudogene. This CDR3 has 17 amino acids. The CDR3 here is CASSKECTHTGHYEQYF. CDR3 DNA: TGTGCCAGCAGCAAAGAGTGCACCCATACCGGGCACTACGAGCAGTACTTC.

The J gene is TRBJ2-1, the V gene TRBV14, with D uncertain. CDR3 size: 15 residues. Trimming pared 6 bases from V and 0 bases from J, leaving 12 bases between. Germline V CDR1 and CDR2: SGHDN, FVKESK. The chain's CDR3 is CASSQVSASYNEQFF. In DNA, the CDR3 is TGTGCCAGCAGTCAGGTTTCCGCCTCCTACAATGAGCAGTTCTTC.

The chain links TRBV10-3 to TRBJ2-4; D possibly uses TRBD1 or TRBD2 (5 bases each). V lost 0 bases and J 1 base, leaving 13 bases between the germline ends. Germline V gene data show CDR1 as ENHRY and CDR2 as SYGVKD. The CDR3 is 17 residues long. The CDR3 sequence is CAISESRGSSAKNIQYF. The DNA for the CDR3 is TGTGCCATCAGTGAGTCTCGGGGCAGTTCCGCCAAAAACATTCAGTACTTC.

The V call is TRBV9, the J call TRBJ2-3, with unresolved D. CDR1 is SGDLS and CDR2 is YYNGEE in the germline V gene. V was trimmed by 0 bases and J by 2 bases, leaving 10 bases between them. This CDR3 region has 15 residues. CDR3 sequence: CASSVGGGITDTQYF. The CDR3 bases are TGTGCCAGCAGCGTAGGGGGTGGAATCACAGATACGCAGTATTTT.

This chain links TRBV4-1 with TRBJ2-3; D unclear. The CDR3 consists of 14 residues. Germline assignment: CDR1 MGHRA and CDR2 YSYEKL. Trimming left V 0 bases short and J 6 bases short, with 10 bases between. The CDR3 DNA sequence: TGCGCCAGCAGCCAAGATTTGACTGAGGATACGCAGTATTTT. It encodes CASSQDLTEDTQYF.

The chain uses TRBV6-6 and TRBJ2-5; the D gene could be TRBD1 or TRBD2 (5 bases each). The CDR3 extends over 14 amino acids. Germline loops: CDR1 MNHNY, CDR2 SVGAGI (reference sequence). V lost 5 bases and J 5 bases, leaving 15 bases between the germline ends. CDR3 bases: TGTGCCAGCAGTGCCTTGAGGGGTTGGGAGACCCAGTACTTC. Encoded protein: CASSALRGWETQYF.